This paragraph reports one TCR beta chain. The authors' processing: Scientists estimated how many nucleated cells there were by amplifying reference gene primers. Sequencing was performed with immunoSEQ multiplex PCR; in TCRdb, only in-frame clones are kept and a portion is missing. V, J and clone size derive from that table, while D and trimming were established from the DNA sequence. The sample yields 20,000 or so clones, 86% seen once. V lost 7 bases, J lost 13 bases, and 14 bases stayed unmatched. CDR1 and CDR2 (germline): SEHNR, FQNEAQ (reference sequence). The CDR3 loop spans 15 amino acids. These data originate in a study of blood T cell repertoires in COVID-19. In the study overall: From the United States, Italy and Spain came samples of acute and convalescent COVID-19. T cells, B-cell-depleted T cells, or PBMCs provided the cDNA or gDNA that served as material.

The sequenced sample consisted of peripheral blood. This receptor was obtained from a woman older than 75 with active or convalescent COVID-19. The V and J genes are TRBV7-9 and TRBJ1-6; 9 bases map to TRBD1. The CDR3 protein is CASTRQGGIRAPLHF. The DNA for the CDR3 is TGTGCCAGCACGAGACAGGGGGGAATCAGGGCGCCCCTCCACTTT.